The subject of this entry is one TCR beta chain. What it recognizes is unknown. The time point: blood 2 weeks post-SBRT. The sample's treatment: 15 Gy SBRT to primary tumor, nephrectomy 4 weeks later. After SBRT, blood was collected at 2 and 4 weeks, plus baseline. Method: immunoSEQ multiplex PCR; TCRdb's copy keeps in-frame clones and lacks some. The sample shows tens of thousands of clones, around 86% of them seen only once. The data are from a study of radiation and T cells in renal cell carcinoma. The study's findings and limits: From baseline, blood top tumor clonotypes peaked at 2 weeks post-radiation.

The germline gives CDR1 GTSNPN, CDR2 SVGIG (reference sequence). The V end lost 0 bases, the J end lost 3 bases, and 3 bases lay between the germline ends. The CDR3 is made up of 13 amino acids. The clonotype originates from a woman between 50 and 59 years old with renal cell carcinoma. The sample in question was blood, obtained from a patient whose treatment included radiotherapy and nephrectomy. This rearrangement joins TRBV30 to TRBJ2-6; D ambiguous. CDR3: CAWSVIGANVLTF. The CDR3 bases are TGTGCCTGGAGTGTAATTGGGGCCAACGTCCTGACTTTC. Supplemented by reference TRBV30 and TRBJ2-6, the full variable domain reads SQTIHQWPATLVQPVGSPLSLECTVEGTSNPNLYWYRQAAGRGLQLLFYSVGIGQISSEVPQNLSASRPQDRQFILSSKKLLLSDSGFYLCAWSVIGANVLTFGAGSRLTVL.